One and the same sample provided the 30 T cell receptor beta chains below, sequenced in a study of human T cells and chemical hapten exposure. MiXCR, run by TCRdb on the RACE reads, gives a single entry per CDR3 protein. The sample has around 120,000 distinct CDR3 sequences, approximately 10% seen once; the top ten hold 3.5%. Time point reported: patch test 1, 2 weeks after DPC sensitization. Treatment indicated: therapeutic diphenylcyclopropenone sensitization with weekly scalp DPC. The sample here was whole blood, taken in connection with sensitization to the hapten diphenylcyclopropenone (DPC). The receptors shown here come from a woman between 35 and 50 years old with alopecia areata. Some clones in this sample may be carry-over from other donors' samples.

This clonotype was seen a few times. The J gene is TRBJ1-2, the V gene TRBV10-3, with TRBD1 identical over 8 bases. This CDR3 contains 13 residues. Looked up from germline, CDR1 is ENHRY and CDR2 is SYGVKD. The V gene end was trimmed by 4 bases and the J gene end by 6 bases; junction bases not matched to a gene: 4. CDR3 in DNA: TGTGCCATCAGTGGGGGACAGGACGATGGCTACACCTTC. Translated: CAISGGQDDGYTF.

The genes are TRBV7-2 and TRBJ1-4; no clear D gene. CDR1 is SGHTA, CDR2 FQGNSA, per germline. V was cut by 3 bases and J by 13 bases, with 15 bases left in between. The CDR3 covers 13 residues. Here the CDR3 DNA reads TGTGCCAGCAGCTTCTCAGAGTCAGAGGGACTGTTTTTT. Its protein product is CASSFSESEGLFF.

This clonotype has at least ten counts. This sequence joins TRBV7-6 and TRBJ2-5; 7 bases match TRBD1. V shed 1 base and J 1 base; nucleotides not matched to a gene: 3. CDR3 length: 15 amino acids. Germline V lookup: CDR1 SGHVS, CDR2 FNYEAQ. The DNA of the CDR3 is TGTGCCAGCAGCTTAGACAGGGGCTTCCAAGAGACCCAGTACTTC. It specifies CASSLDRGFQETQYF.

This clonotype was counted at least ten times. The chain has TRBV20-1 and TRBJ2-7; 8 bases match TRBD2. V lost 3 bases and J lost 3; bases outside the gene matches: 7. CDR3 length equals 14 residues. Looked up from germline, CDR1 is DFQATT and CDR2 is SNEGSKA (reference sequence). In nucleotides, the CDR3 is TGCAGTGCTAGTCAGGTAGCGGGAATCTACGAGCAGTACTTC. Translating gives CSASQVAGIYEQYF.

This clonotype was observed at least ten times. CDR3: CASSSRLAGGQYNEQFF. The CDR3 region has the DNA TGTGCCAGCAGTTCCCGACTAGCGGGAGGGCAATACAATGAGCAGTTCTTC. The genes are TRBV6-2 or TRBV6-3 and TRBJ2-1; 14 nucleotides align to TRBD2. J lost 4 bases, V lost 4 bases, and 6 bases had no gene match. This CDR3 comprises 17 residues. Germline V lookup: CDR1 MNHEY, CDR2 SVGEGT.

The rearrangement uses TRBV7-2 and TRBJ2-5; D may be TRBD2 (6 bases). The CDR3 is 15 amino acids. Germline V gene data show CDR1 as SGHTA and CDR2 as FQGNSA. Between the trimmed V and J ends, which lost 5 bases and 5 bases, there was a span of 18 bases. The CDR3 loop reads CASSQNSGLAETQYF. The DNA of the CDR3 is TGTGCCAGCAGCCAAAACTCTGGGCTAGCGGAGACCCAGTACTTC.

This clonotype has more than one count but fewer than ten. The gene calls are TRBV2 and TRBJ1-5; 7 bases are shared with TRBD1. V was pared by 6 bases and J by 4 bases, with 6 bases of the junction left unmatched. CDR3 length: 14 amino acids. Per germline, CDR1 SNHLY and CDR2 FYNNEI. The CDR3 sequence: CASSVRQGNQPQHF. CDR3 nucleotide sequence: TGTGCCAGCAGCGTTCGACAGGGTAATCAGCCCCAGCATTTT.

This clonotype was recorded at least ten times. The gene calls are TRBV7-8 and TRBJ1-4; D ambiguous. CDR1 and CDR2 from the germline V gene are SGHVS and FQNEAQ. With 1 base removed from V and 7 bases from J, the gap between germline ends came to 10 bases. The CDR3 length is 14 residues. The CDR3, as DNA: TGTGCCAGCAGCTTAGGCATTACTTCTGAAAAACTGTTTTTT. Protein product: CASSLGITSEKLFF.

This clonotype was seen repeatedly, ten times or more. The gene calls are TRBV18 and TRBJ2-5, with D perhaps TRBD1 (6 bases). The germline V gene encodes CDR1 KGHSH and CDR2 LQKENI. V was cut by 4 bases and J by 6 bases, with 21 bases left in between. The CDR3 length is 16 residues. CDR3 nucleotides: TGTGCCAGCTCACACAACATAGGGGGATCTACGAAGACCCAGTACTTC. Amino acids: CASSHNIGGSTKTQYF.

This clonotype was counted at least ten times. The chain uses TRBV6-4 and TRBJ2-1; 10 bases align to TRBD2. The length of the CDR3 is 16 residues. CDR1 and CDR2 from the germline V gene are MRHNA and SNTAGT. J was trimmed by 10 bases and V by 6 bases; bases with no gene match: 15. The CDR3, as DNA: TGTGCCAGCAGCCCCGGGGAAGCGGGGGGGCATCTCGAGCAGTTCTTC. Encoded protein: CASSPGEAGGHLEQFF.

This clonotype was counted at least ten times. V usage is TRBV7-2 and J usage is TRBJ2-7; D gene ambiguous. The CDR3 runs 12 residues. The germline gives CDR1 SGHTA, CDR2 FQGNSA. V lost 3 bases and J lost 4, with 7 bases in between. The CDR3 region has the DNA TGTGCCAGCAGCTTGCCCCCTTACGAGCAGTACTTC. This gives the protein CASSLPPYEQYF.

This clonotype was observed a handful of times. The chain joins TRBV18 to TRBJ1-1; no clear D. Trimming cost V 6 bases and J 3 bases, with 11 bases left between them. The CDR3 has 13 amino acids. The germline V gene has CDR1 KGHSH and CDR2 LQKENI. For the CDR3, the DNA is TGTGCCAGCTCCCTGGGTGGAGACACTGAAGCTTTCTTT. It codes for CASSLGGDTEAFF.

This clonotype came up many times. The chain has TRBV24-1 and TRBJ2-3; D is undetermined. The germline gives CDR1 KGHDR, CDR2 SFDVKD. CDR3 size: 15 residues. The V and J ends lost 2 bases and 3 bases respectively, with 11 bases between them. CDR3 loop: CATSDWSSGTDTQYF. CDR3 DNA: TGTGCCACCAGTGATTGGTCCTCCGGGACAGATACGCAGTATTTT.

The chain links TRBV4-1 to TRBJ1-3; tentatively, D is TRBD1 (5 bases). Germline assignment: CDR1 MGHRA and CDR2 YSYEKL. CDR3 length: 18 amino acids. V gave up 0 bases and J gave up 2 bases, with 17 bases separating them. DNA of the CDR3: TGCGCCAGCAGCCAAGAAGCCCGGGCCCAGGGTACTGGAAACACCATATATTTT. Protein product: CASSQEARAQGTGNTIYF.

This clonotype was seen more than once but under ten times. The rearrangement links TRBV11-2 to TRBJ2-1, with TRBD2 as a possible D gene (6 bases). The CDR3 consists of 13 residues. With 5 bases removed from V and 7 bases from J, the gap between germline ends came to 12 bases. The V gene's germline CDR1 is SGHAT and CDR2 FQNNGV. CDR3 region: CASSIGLSNEQFF. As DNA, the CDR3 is TGTGCCAGCAGCATCGGACTATCTAATGAGCAGTTCTTC. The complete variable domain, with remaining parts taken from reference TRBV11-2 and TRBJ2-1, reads EAGVAQSPRYKIIEKRQSVAFWCNPISGHATLYWYQQILGQGPKLLIQFQNNGVVDDSQLPKDRFSAERLKGVDSTLKIQPAKLEDSAVYLCASSIGLSNEQFFGPGTRLTVL.

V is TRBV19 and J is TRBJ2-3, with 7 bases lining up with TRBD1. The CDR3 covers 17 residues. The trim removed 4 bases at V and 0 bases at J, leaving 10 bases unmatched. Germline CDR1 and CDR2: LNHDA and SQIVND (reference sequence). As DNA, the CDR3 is TGTGCCAGTAGTACTCTCGTGACAGGGTCAAGCACAGATACGCAGTATTTT. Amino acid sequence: CASSTLVTGSSTDTQYF.

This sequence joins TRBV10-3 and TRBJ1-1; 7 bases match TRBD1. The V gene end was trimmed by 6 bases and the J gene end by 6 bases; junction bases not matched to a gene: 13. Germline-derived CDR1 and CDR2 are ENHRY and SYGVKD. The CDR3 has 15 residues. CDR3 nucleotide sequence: TGTGCCATCAGATCGGACAGGTCCTTTAAGGCTGAAGCTTTCTTT. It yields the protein CAIRSDRSFKAEAFF.

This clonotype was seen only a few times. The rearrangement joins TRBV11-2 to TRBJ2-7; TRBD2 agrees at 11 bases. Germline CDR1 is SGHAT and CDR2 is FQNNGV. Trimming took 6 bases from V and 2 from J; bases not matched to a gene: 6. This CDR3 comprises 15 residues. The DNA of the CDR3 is TGTGCCAGCAGGAGTACTAGCGGGGGACCCTACGAGCAGTACTTC. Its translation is CASRSTSGGPYEQYF.

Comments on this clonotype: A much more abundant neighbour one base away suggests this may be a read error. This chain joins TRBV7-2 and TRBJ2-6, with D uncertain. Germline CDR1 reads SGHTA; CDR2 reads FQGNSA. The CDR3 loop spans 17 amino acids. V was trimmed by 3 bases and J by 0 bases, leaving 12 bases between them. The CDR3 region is CASSLRIESSGANVLTF. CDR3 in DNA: TGTGCCAGCAGCTTGCGGATAGAGAGCTCTGGGGCCAACGTCCTGACTTTC.

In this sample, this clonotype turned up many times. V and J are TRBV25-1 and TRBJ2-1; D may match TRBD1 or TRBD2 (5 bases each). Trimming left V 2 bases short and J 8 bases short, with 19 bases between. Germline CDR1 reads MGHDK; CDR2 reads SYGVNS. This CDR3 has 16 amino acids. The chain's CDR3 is CASSEGFGDRGDEQFF. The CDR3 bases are TGTGCCAGCAGTGAAGGATTCGGGGATAGGGGCGATGAGCAGTTCTTC.

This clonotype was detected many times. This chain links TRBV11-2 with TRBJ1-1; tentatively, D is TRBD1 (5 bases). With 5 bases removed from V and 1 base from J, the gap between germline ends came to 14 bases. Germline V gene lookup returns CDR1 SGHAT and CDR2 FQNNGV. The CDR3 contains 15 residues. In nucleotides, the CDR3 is TGTGCCAGCAGCCCCCCAGGGATACAGAACACTGAAGCTTTCTTT. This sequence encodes CASSPPGIQNTEAFF.

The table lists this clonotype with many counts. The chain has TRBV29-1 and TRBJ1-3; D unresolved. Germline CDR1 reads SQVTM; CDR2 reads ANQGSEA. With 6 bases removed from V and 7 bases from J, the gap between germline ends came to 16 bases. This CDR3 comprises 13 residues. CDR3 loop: CSVLHGNENTIYF. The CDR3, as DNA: TGCAGCGTCCTGCATGGCAACGAGAACACCATATATTTT.

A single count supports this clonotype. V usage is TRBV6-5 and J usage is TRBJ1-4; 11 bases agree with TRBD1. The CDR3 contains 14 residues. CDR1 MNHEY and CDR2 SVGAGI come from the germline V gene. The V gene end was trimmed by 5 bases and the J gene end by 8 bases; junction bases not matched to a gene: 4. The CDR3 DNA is TGTGCCAGCAGTCGGGACAGGGGGGCCGAAAAACTGTTTTTT. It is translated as CASSRDRGAEKLFF.

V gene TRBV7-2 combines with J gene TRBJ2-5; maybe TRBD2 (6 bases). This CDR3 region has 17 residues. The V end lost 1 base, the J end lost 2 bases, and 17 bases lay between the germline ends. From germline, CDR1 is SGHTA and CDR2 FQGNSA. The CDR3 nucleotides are TGTGCCAGCAGCTTAGGGGCCCCGGGGACTCCTCAAGAGACCCAGTACTTC. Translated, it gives CASSLGAPGTPQETQYF.

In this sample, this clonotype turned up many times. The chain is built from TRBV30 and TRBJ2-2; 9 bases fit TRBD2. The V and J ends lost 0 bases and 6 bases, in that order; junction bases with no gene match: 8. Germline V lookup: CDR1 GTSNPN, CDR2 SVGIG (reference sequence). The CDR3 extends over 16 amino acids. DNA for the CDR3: TGTGCCTGGAGTGTACGTGGGCTAGCGGGACCCGGGGAGCTGTTTTTT. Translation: CAWSVRGLAGPGELFF.

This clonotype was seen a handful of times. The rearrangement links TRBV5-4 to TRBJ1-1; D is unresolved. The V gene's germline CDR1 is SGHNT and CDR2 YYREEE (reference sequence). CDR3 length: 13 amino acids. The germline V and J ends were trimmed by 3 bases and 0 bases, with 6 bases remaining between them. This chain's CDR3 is CASSSRVNTEAFF. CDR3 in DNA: TGTGCCAGCAGCTCAAGGGTGAACACTGAAGCTTTCTTT.

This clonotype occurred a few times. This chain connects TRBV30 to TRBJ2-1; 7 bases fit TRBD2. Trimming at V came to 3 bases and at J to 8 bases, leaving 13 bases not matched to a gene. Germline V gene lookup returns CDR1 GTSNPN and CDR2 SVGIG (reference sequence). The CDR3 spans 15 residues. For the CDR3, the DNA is TGTGCCTGGAGAGCCCAATCGGCGGGAGAACATGAGCAGTTCTTC. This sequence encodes CAWRAQSAGEHEQFF.

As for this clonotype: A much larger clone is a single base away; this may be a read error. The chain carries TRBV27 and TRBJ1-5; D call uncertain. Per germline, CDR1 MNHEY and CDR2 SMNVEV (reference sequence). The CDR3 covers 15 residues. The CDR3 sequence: CASSLTGKANQSQHF. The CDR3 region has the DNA TGTGCCAGCAGTTTAACCGGGAAGGCGAATCAGTCCCAGCATTTT.

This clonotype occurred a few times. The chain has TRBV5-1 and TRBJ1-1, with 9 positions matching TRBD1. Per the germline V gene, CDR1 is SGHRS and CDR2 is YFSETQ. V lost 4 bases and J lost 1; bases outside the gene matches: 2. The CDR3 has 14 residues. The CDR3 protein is CASSKGQGNTEAFF. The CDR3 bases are TGCGCCAGCAGCAAGGGACAGGGGAACACTGAAGCTTTCTTT.

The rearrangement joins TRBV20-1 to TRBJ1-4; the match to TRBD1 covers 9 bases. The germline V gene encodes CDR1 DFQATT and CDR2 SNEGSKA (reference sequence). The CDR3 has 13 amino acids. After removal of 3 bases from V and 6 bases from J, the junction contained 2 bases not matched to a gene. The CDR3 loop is CSARGQGYEKLFF. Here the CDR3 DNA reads TGCAGTGCTAGGGGACAGGGCTATGAAAAACTGTTTTTT.